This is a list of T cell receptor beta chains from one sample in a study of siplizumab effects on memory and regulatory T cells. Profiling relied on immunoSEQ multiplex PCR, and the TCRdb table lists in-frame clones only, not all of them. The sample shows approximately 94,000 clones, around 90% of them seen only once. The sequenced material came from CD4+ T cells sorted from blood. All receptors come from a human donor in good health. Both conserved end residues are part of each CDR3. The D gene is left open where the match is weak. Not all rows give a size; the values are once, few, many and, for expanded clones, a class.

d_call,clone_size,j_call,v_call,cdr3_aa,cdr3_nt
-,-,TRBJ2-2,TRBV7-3,CASRRGVNTGELFF,TGTGCCAGCCGTCGAGGGGTCAACACCGGGGAGCTGTTTTTT
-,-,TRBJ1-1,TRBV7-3,CASSPGLMNTEAFF,TGTGCCAGCAGCCCAGGGCTAATGAACACTGAAGCTTTCTTT
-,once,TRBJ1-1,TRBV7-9,CASSLGGREEAFF,TGTGCCAGCAGCTTAGGAGGACGGGAGGAAGCTTTCTTT
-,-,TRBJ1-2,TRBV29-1,CSAGQRNYGYTF,TGCAGCGCCGGACAGAGAAACTATGGCTACACCTTC
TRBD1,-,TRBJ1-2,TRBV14,CASSQVSGQSYGYTF,TGTGCCAGCAGCCAAGTCTCGGGACAGTCCTATGGCTACACCTTC
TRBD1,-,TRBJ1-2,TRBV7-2,CASSGRTGAGYTF,TGTGCCAGCAGCGGACGGACAGGGGCTGGCTACACCTTC
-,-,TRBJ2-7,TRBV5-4,CASSPPSSYEQYF,TGTGCCAGCAGCCCCCCGAGCTCCTACGAGCAGTACTTC
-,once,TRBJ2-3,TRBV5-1,CASTNGPLTDTQYF,TGCGCCAGCACAAACGGGCCTCTCACAGATACGCAGTATTTT
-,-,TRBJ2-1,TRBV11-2,CASRLWQGSYNEQFF,TGTGCCAGCAGGCTTTGGCAGGGCTCCTACAATGAGCAGTTCTTC
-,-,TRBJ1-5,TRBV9,CASSDTGGAGQPQHF,TGTGCCAGCAGCGATACCGGGGGGGCAGGCCAGCCCCAGCATTTT
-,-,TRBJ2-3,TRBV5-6,CASSPGLVWNTDTQYF,TGTGCCAGCAGTCCTGGGCTGGTTTGGAACACAGATACGCAGTATTTT
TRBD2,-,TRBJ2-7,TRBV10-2,CASSERGDEQYF,TGCGCCAGCAGTGAACGGGGGGACGAGCAGTACTTC
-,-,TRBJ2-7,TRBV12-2,CAGGPEQLSSYEQYF,TGTGCAGGCGGGCCCGAACAGTTGAGCTCCTACGAGCAGTACTTC
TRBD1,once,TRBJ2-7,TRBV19,CASSVTGTGFFEQYF,TGTGCCAGTAGTGTCACCGGGACAGGGTTCTTCGAGCAGTACTTC
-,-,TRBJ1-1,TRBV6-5,CASSYWGGVNTEAFF,TGTGCCAGCAGTTACTGGGGGGGGGTGAACACTGAAGCTTTCTTT
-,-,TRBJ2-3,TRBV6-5,CATKGQYLPADTQYF,TGTGCCACCAAAGGCCAGTATCTACCAGCAGATACGCAGTATTTT
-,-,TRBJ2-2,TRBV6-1,CASSVNRDRTGELFF,TGTGCCAGCAGCGTGAACAGGGATCGAACCGGGGAGCTGTTTTTT
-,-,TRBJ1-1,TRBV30,CAWSRGHPEAFF,TGTGCCTGGAGTCGGGGACATCCTGAAGCTTTCTTT
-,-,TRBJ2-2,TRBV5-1,CASSLAYRDGELFF,TGCGCCAGCAGCTTGGCTTACAGGGACGGGGAGCTGTTTTTT
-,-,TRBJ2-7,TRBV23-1,CASSPDYEQYF,TGCGCCAGCAGTCCCGATTACGAGCAGTACTTC
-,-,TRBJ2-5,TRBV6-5,CASRKAGQETQYF,TGTGCCAGCCGGAAGGCGGGCCAAGAGACCCAGTACTTC
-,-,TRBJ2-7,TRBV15,CATSRNRDEQYF,TGTGCCACCAGCAGAAACAGGGACGAGCAGTACTTC
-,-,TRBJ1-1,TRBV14,CASSQRGGGEAFF,TGTGCCAGCAGCCAAAGGGGGGGAGGTGAAGCTTTCTTT
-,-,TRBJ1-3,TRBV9,CASSVMASGNTIYF,TGTGCCAGCAGCGTAATGGCCTCTGGAAACACCATATATTTT
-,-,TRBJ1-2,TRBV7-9,CASSRTYGYTF,TGTGCCAGCAGCAGGACCTATGGCTACACCTTC
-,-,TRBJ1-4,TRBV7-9,CASSPQGIPEKLFF,TGTGCCAGCAGCCCCCAGGGGATACCTGAAAAACTGTTTTTT
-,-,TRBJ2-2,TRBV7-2,CASSLVGNTGELFF,TGTGCCAGCAGCTTAGTGGGGAACACCGGGGAGCTGTTTTTT
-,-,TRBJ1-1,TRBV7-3,CASSLWAMDTEAFF,TGTGCCAGCAGCTTATGGGCGATGGACACTGAAGCTTTCTTT
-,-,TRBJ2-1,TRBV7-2,CASSLGGALNEQFF,TGTGCCAGCAGCTTAGGGGGGGCCTTGAATGAGCAGTTCTTC
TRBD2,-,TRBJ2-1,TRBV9,CASGSGGANYNEQFF,TGTGCCAGCGGTAGCGGGGGGGCCAACTACAATGAGCAGTTCTTC
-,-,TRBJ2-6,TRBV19,CASSIDWGSSGANVLTF,TGTGCCAGTAGTATAGACTGGGGGAGCTCTGGGGCCAACGTCCTGACTTTC
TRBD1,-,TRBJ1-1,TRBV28,CASGAGGLEAFF,TGTGCCAGCGGCGCAGGGGGCCTTGAAGCTTTCTTT
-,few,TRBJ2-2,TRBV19,CASSNPGDWRPGELFF,TGTGCCAGTAGTAATCCAGGGGATTGGAGACCCGGGGAGCTGTTTTTT
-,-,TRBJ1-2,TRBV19,CLSKSGKDGYTF,TGTCTTTCCAAGTCGGGGAAAGATGGCTACACCTTC
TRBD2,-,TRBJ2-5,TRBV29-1,CSADGASGGTKTQYF,TGCAGCGCCGACGGGGCTAGCGGGGGGACGAAGACCCAGTACTTC
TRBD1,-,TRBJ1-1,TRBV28,CASRSTDRGAFF,TGTGCCAGCAGATCTACGGACAGGGGAGCTTTCTTT
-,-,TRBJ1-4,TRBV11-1,CASSSPKQGWSEKLFF,TGTGCCAGCAGTAGCCCTAAACAGGGCTGGAGTGAAAAACTGTTTTTT
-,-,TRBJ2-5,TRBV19,CAVAPGSLGETQYF,TGTGCCGTGGCCCCGGGGTCATTGGGGGAGACCCAGTACTTC
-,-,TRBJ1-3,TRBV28,CASSSTRALGGNTIYF,TGTGCCAGCAGTTCGACAAGGGCTCTGGGGGGAAACACCATATATTTT
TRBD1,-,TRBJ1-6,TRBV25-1,CASTSGTESSPLHF,TGTGCCAGCACCTCCGGGACAGAGAGTTCACCCCTCCACTTT
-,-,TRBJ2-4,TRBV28,CASTGWGILAKNIQYF,TGTGCCAGCACCGGTTGGGGGATCCTAGCCAAAAACATTCAGTACTTC
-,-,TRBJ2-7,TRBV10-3,CAISESAGEQYF,TGTGCCATCAGTGAGTCGGCAGGGGAGCAGTACTTC
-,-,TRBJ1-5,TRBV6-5,CASSRQAFSNQPQHF,TGTGCCAGCAGCCGACAGGCGTTTAGCAATCAGCCCCAGCATTTT
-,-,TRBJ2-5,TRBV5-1,CASSWGFQETQYF,TGCGCCAGCAGCTGGGGTTTCCAAGAGACCCAGTACTTC
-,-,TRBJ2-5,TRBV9,CASSVAGDLRETQYF,TGTGCCAGCAGCGTAGCAGGGGACCTCCGGGAGACCCAGTACTTC
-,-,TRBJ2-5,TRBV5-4,CASSLAYSTKETQYF,TGTGCCAGCAGCTTGGCCTACAGCACCAAAGAGACCCAGTACTTC
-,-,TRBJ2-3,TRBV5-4,CASSFGGGPRDTQYF,TGTGCCAGCAGCTTTGGGGGGGGCCCCAGAGATACGCAGTATTTT
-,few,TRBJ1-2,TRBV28,CASSFGGLYGYTF,TGTGCCAGCAGTTTCGGGGGCCTCTATGGCTACACCTTC
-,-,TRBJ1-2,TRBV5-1,CASSSGTANYGYTF,TGCGCCAGCAGCTCCGGGACGGCAAACTATGGCTACACCTTC
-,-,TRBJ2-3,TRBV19,CASSKGGGVDTQYF,TGTGCCAGTAGTAAGGGGGGGGGAGTAGATACGCAGTATTTT
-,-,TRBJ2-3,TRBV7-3,CASSKTGDTQYF,TGTGCCAGCAGCAAGACGGGAGATACGCAGTATTTT
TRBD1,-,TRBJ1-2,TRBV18,CASSPTGEGNYGYTF,TGTGCCAGCTCACCTACAGGGGAGGGGAACTATGGCTACACCTTC
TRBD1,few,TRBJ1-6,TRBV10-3,CAISETGTGGDSPLHF,TGTGCCATCAGTGAAACGGGGACAGGTGGGGATTCACCCCTCCACTTT
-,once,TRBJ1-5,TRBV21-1,CASSTLMGDREGQPQHF,TGTGCCAGCAGCACCCTAATGGGGGACAGAGAAGGTCAGCCCCAGCATTTT
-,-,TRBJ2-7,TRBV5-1,CASSLPGTNTYEQYF,TGCGCCAGCAGCTTACCCGGGACAAATACCTACGAGCAGTACTTC
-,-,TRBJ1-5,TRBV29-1,CSVRKGVSQPQHF,TGCAGCGTCCGTAAAGGGGTAAGTCAGCCCCAGCATTTT